A single sample is the source of the 5 T cell receptor beta chains below, sequenced in a study of blood T cells in healthy people across ages. The second PCR ran about 6 to 11 cycles with a sample-barcoded 5' primer and J-beta primers. One entry per CDR3 protein, called by TCRdb with MiXCR from the 5' RACE reads. The data contain about 680,000 distinct CDR3 sequences, roughly 50% of them singletons. Sequenced sample: blood. The receptor set was obtained from an older woman in good health.

This clonotype has just a few counts. This chain joins TRBV2 and TRBJ2-5; no firm D call. CDR1 SNHLY and CDR2 FYNNEI come from the germline V gene. V lost 4 bases, J lost 5 bases, and 8 bases lay in between. There are 12 residues in the CDR3. This CDR3 reads CASSVGWETQYF. CDR3 coding DNA: TGTGCCAGCAGTGTAGGATGGGAGACCCAGTACTTC.

This clonotype appeared a few times. V is TRBV29-1 and J is TRBJ1-2, with D perhaps matching TRBD1 (6 bases). From germline, CDR1 is SQVTM and CDR2 ANQGSEA. The ends were cut back, 6 bases at V and 4 bases at J, with 15 bases in the middle. CDR3 length equals 13 residues. The CDR3 sequence is CSVQDSGGYGYTF. CDR3 coding DNA: TGCAGCGTCCAGGACAGCGGCGGCTATGGCTACACCTTC.

The V and J genes are TRBV20-1 and TRBJ1-1; no reliable D call. The CDR3 runs 14 residues. V was trimmed by 0 bases and J by 10 bases, leaving 18 bases between them. The germline V gene has CDR1 DFQATT and CDR2 SNEGSKA (reference sequence). CDR3 bases: TGCAGTGCTAGAGACAGTTCCCGTGAAGTAACAGCTTTCTTT. Translated, it gives CSARDSSREVTAFF.

The genes are TRBV20-1 and TRBJ2-1; D remains unclear. Germline V gene sequence: CDR1 DFQATT, CDR2 SNEGSKA (reference sequence). V was pared by 4 bases and J by 4 bases, with 14 bases between. CDR3 size: 14 residues. Here the CDR3 DNA reads TGCAGTGCTATTACCAGGTCGGCGTACAATGAGCAGTTCTTC. This encodes CSAITRSAYNEQFF.

This chain links TRBV5-1 with TRBJ2-5; 9 bases line up with TRBD1. The better agreement between TRBJ2-7 and the DNA end casts doubt on the J call. Germline loops: CDR1 SGHRS, CDR2 YFSETQ. The CDR3 covers 15 residues. CDR3 sequence: CASSFLGQGFNEQYF. The CDR3 nucleotides are TGCGCCAGCAGCTTCCTCGGACAGGGGTTTAACGAGCAGTACTTC.